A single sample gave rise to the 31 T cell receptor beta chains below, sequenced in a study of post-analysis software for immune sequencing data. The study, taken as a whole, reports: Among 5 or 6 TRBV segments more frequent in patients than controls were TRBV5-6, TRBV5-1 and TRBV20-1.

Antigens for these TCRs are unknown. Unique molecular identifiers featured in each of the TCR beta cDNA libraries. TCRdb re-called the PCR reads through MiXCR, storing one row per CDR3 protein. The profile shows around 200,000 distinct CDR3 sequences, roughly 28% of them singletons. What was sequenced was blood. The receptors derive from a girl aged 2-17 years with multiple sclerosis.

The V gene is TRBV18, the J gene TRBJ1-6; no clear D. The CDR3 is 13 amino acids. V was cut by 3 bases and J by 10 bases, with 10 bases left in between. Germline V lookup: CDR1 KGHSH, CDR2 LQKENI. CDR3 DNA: TGTGCCAGCTCACCTTCAGAGGGATCACCCCTCCACTTT. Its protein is CASSPSEGSPLHF.

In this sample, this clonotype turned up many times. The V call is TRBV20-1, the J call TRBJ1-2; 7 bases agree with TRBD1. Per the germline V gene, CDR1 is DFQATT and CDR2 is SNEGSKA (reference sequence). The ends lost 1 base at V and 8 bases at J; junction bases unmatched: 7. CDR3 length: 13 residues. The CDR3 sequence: CSARGQGALGYTF. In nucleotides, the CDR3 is TGCAGTGCTAGAGGACAGGGAGCTCTCGGCTACACCTTC.

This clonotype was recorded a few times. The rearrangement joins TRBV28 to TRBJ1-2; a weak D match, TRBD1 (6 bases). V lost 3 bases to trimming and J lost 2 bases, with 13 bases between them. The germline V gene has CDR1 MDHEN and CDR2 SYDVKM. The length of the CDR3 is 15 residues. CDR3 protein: CASSFRGRENYGYTF. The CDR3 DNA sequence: TGTGCCAGCAGTTTCCGGGGGCGCGAGAACTATGGCTACACCTTC.

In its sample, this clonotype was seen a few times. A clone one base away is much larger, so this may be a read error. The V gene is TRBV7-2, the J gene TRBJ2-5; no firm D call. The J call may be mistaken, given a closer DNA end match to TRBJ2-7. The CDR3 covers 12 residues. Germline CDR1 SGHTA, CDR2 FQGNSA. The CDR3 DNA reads TGTGCCGGCAGCTTGGGCAGGTACGAGCAGTACTTC. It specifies CAGSLGRYEQYF.

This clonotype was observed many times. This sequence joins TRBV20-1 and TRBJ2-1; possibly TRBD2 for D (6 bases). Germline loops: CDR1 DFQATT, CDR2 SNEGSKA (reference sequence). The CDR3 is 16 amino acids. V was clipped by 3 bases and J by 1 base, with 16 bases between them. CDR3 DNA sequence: TGCAGTGCTAGGGGGGTTGGGAGGAAGTCCTACAATGAGCAGTTCTTC. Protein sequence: CSARGVGRKSYNEQFF.

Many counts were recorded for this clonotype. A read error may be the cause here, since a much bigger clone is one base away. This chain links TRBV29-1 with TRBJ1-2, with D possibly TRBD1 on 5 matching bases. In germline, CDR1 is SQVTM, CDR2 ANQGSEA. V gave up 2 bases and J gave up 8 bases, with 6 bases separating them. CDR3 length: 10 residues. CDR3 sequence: CSVERGGYTF. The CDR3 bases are TGCAGCGTTGAACGGGGGGGCTACACCTTC. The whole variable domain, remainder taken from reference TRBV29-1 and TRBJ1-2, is SAVISQKPSRDICQRGTSLTIQCQVDSQVTMMFWYRQQPGQSLTLIATANQGSEATYESGFVIDKFPISRPNLTFSTLTVSNMSPEDSSIYLCSVERGGYTFGSGTRLTVV.

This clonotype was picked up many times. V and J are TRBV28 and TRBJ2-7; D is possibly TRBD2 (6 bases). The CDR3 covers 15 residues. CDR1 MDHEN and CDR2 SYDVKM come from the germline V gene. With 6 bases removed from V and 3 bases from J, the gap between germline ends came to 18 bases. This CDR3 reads CASSPGLRSYYEQYF. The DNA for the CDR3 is TGTGCCAGCAGCCCGGGACTCCGTTCGTACTACGAGCAGTACTTC.

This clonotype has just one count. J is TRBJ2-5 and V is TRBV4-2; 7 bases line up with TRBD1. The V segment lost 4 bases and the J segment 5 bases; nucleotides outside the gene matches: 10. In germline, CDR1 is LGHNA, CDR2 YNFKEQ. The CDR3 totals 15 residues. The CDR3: CASSPGTAAQETQYF. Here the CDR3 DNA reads TGTGCCAGCAGCCCCGGGACAGCCGCTCAGGAGACCCAGTACTTC.

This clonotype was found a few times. The CDR3 bases are TGCGCCAGCAGCTTGGAAAGGCTCACAGATACGCAGTATTTT. Encoded protein: CASSLERLTDTQYF. V gene TRBV5-1 combines with J gene TRBJ2-3; D is undetermined. CDR1 SGHRS and CDR2 YFSETQ come from the germline V gene. Trimming cost V 0 bases and J 2 bases, with 7 bases left between them. This CDR3 spans 14 amino acids.

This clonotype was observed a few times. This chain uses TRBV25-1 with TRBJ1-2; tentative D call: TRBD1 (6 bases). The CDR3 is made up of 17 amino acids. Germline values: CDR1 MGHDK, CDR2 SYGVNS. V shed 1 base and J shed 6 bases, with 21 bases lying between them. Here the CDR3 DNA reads TGTGCCAGCAGTGAATTTGTGTCCCGGGGGGCTTACGATGGCTACACCTTC. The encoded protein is CASSEFVSRGAYDGYTF.

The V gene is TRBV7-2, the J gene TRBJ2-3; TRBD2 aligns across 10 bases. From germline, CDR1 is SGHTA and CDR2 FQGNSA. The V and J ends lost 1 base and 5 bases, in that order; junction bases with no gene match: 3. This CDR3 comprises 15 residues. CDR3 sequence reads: CASSLVAGGIDTQYF. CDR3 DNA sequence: TGTGCCAGCAGCTTAGTAGCGGGGGGAATAGATACGCAGTATTTT. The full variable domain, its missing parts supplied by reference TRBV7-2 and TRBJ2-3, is GAGVSQSPSNKVTEKGKDVELRCDPISGHTALYWYRQSLGQGLEFLIYFQGNSAPDKSGLPSDRFSAERTGGSVSTLTIQRTQQEDSAVYLCASSLVAGGIDTQYFGPGTRLTVL.

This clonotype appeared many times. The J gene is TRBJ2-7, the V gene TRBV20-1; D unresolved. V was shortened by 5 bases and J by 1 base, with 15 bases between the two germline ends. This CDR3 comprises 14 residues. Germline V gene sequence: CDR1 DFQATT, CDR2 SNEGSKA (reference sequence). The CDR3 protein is CSALQLRNSYEQYF. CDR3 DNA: TGCAGTGCTCTCCAGTTGAGAAATTCCTACGAGCAGTACTTC.

The chain's CDR3 is CASSYGQESEQYF. DNA for the CDR3: TGTGCCAGCAGTTACGGGCAGGAAAGCGAGCAGTACTTC. The V and J genes are TRBV6-2 or TRBV6-3 and TRBJ2-7; D call uncertain. Germline-derived CDR1 and CDR2 are MNHEY and SVGEGT. The length of the CDR3 is 13 residues. V shed 2 bases and J shed 6 bases, with 11 bases lying between them.

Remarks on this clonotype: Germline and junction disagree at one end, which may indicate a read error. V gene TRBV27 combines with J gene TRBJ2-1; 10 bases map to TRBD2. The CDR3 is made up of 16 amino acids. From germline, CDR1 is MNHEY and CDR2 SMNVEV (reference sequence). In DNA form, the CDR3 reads TGTACCAGCAGTCCACTCAGCTTAGCGGGGGGAGATGAGCAGTTCTTC. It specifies CTSSPLSLAGGDEQFF.

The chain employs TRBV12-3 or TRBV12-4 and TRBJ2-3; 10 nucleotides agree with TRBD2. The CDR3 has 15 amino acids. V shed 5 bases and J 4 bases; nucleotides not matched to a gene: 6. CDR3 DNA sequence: TGTGCCAGCAGTCCCCTAGCGGGAGCCCCAGATACGCAGTATTTT. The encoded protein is CASSPLAGAPDTQYF.

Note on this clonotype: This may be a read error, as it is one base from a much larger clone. CDR3 in amino acids: CASNVAQASDTQYF. CDR3 DNA sequence: TGTGCCAGCAACGTAGCTCAGGCTTCCGATACGCAGTATTTT. The chain carries TRBV9 and TRBJ2-3; D gene ambiguous. There are 14 residues in the CDR3. Germline V gives CDR1 SGDLS, CDR2 YYNGEE. Together with reference TRBV9 and TRBJ2-3, the CDR3 gives the full variable domain: DSGVTQTPKHLITATGQRVTLRCSPRSGDLSVYWYQQSLDQGLQFLIQYYNGEERAKGNILERFSAQQFPDLHSELNLSSLELGDSALYFCASNVAQASDTQYFGPGTRLTVL.

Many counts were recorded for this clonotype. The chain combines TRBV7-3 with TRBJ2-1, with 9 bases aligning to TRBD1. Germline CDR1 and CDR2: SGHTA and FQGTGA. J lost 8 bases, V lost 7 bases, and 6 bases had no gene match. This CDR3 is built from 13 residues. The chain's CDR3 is CASIPDRGHEQFF. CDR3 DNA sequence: TGTGCCAGCATTCCGGACAGGGGACATGAGCAGTTCTTC.

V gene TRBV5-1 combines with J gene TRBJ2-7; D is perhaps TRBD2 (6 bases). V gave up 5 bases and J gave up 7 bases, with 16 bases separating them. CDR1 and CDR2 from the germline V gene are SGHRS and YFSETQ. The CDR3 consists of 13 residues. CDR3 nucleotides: TGCGCCAGCAGGGACTATCAGGGTGGGGAGCAGTACTTC. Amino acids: CASRDYQGGEQYF.

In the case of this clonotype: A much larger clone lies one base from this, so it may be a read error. In DNA, the CDR3 is TGCAGTGCCAAAGCGGGGGCCTACAATGAGCAGTACTTC. It codes for CSAKAGAYNEQYF. The genes are TRBV20-1 and TRBJ2-1; TRBD2 matches at 8 bases. The end of the DNA is better explained by TRBJ2-7, so the J call may be wrong. Per the germline V gene, CDR1 is DFQATT and CDR2 is SNEGSKA (reference sequence). The CDR3 has 13 residues.

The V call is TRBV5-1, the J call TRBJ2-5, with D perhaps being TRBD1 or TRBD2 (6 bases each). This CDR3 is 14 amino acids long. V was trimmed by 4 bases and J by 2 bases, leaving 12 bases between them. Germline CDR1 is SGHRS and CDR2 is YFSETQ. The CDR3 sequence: CASSQGTFQETQYF. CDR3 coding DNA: TGCGCCAGCAGCCAGGGGACTTTTCAAGAGACCCAGTACTTC.

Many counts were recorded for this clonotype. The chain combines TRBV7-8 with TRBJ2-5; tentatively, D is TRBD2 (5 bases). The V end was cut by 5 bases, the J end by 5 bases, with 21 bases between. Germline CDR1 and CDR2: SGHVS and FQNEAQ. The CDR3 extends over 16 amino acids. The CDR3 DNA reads TGTGCCAGCAGCCTAGTCGTGAGAGGGTCAATGGAGACCCAGTACTTC. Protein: CASSLVVRGSMETQYF.

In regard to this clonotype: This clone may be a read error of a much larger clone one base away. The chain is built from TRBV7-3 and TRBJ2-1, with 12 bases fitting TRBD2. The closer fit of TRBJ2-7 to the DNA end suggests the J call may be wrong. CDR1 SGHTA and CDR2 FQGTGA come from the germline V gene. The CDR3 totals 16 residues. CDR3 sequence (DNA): TGTGCCAGGAGCCGACTAGCGGGGGATCCCTACAATGAGCAGTACTTC. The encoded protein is CARSRLAGDPYNEQYF.

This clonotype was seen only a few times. For the CDR3, the DNA is TGTGCCATCAGTGAAGGGCAGGGCGATTATCAGCCCCAGCATTTT. It specifies CAISEGQGDYQPQHF. The rearrangement uses TRBV10-3 and TRBJ1-5; maybe TRBD1 (5 bases). The CDR3 runs 15 residues. V gave up 3 bases and J gave up 5 bases, with 14 bases separating them. Per the germline V gene, CDR1 is ENHRY and CDR2 is SYGVKD.

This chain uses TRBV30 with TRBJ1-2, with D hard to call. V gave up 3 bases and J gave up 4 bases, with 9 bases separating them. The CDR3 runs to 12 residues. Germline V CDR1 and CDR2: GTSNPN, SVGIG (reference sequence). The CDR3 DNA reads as TGTGCCTGGAGCCGGATAGGCTATGGCTACACCTTC. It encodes CAWSRIGYGYTF.

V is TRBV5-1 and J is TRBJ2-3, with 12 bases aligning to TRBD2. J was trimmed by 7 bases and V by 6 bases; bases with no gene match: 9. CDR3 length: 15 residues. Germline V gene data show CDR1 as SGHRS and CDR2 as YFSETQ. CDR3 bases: TGCGCCAGCACGCCGGCTAGCGGGGGGGCTAATACGCAGTATTTT. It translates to CASTPASGGANTQYF.

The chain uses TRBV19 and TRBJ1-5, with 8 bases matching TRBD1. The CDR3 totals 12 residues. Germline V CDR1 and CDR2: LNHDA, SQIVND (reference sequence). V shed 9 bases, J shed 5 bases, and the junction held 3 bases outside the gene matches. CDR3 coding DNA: TGTGCCAGCGGACAGGGTCATCAGCCCCAGCATTTT. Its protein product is CASGQGHQPQHF.

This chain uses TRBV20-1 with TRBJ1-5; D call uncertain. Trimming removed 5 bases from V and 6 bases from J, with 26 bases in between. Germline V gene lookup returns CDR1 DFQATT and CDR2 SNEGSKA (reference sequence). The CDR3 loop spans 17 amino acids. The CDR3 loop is CSASIGGGSGGSQPQHF. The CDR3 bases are TGCAGTGCTTCAATCGGAGGTGGCAGCGGTGGTAGTCAGCCCCAGCATTTT.

The CDR3 sequence: CASSLISGRDNEQYF. The CDR3 region has the DNA TGTGCCAGCAGCTTAATTAGCGGGAGGGACAATGAGCAGTACTTC. The chain has TRBV11-2 and TRBJ2-5, with TRBD2 matching over 11 bases. In germline, CDR1 is SGHAT, CDR2 FQNNGV. V was clipped by 2 bases and J by 11 bases; unmatched bases: 10. The CDR3 loop spans 15 amino acids. Combining the CDR3 with reference TRBV11-2 and TRBJ2-5 gives the whole variable domain EAGVAQSPRYKIIEKRQSVAFWCNPISGHATLYWYQQILGQGPKLLIQFQNNGVVDDSQLPKDRFSAERLKGVDSTLKIQPAKLEDSAVYLCASSLISGRDNEQYFGPGTRLLVL.

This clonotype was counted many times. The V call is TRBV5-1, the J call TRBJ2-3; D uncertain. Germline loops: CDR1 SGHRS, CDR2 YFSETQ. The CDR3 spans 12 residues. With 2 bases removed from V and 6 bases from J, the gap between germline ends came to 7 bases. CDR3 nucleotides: TGCGCCAGCAGCTTAACCTTGGATACGCAGTATTTT. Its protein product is CASSLTLDTQYF.

CDR3 protein: CATSDRGVYEQYF. The DNA for the CDR3 is TGTGCCACCTCGGACAGGGGAGTGTACGAGCAGTACTTC. J is TRBJ2-7 and V is TRBV19; 9 positions agree with TRBD1. The CDR3 sequence is 13 residues long. Germline V lookup: CDR1 LNHDA, CDR2 SQIVND (reference sequence). V dropped 10 bases and J dropped 4; count of bases not matched to a gene: 8.

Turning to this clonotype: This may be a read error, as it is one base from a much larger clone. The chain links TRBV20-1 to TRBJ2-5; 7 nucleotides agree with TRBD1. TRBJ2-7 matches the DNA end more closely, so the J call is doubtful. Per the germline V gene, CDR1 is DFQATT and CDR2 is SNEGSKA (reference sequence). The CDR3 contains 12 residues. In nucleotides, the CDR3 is TGCAGTGCTACCGGACAGGTGGGCGAGCAGTACTTC. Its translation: CSATGQVGEQYF.